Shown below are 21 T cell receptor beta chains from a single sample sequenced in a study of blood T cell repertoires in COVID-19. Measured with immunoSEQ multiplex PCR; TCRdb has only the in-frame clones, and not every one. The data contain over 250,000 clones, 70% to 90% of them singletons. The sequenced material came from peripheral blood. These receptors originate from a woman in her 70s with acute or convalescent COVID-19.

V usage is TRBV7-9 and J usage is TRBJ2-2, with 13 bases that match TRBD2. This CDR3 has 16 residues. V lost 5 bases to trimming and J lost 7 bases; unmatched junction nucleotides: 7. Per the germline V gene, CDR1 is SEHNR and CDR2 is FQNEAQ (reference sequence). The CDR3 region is CASSHGLAGAGGELFF. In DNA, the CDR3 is TGTGCCAGCAGCCACGGACTAGCGGGGGCCGGCGGGGAGCTGTTTTTT. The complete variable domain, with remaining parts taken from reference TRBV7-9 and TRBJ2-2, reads DTGVSQNPRHKITKRGQNVTFRCDPISEHNRLYWYRQTLGQGPEFLTYFQNEAQLEKSRLLSDRFSAERPKGSFSTLEIQRTEQGDSAMYLCASSHGLAGAGGELFFGEGSRLTVL.

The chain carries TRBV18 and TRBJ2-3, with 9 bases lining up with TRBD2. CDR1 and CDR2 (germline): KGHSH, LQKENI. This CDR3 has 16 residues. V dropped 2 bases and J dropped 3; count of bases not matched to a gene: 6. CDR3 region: CASSPGLAGTTDTQYF. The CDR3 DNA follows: TGTGCCAGCTCACCAGGGCTAGCGGGGACTACAGATACGCAGTATTTT.

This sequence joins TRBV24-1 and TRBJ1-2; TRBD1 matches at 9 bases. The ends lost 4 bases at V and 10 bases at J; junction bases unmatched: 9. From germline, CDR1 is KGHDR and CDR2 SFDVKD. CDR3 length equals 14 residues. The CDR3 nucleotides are TGTGCCACCAGTGAGGACGGGACAGGGAGACTCTACACCTTC. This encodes CATSEDGTGRLYTF.

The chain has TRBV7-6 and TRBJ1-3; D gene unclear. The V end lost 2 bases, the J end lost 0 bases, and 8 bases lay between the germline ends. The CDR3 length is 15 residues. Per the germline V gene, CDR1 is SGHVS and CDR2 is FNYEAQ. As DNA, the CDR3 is TGTGCCAGCAGCTTACTTCTCCGCTCTGGAAACACCATATATTTT. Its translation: CASSLLLRSGNTIYF. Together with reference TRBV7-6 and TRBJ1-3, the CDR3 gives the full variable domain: GAGVSQSPRYKVTKRGQDVALRCDPISGHVSLYWYRQALGQGPEFLTYFNYEAQQDKSGLPNDRFSAERPEGSISTLTIQRTEQRDSAMYRCASSLLLRSGNTIYFGEGSWLTVV.

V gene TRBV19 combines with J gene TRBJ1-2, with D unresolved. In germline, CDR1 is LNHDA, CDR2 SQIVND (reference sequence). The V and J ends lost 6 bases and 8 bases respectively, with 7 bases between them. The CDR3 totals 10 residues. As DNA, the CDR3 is TGTGCCAGTAGGGGGAGCGGCTACACCTTC. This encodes CASRGSGYTF. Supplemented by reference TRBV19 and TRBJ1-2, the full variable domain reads DGGITQSPKYLFRKEGQNVTLSCEQNLNHDAMYWYRQDPGQGLRLIYYSQIVNDFQKGDIAEGYSVSREKKESFPLTVTSAQKNPTAFYLCASRGSGYTFGSGTRLTVV.

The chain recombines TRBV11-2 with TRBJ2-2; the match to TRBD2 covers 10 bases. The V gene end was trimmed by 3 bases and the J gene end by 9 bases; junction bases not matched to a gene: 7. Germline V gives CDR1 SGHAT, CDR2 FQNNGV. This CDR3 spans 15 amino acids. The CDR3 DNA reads TGTGCCAGCAGCTTGTCTAGCGGGGGCAACCGGGAGCTGTTTTTT. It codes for CASSLSSGGNRELFF.

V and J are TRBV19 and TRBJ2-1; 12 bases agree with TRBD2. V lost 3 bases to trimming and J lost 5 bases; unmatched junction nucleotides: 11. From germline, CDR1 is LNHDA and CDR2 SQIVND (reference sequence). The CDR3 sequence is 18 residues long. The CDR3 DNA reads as TGTGCCAGTAGTATTAGGGCTAGCGGGGGGGCTTTTGACAATGAGCAGTTCTTC. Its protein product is CASSIRASGGAFDNEQFF.

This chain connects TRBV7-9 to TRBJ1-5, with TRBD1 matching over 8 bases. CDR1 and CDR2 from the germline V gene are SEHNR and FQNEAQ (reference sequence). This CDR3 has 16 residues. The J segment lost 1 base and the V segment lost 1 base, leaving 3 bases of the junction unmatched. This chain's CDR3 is CASSLEAGGSNQPQHF. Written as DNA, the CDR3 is TGTGCCAGCAGCTTAGAGGCAGGGGGCAGCAATCAGCCCCAGCATTTT.

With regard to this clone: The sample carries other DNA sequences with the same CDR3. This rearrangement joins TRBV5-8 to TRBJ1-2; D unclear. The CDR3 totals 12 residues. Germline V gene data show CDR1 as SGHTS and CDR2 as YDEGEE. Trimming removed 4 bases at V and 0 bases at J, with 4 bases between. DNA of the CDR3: TGTGCCAGCAGCCGGGCTAACTATGGCTACACCTTC. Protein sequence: CASSRANYGYTF.

CDR3 loop: CASSQALTDTQYF. CDR3 DNA: TGCGCCAGCAGCCAAGCCCTCACAGATACGCAGTATTTT. This sequence joins TRBV4-1 and TRBJ2-3; D gene uncertain. V was clipped by 1 base and J by 2 bases, with 4 bases between them. Per the germline V gene, CDR1 is MGHRA and CDR2 is YSYEKL. CDR3 size: 13 residues.

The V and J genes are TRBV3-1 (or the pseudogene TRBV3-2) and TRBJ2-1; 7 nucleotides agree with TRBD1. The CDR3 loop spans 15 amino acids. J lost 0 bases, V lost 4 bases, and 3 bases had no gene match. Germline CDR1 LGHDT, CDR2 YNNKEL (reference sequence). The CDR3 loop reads CASSLGTASYNEQFF. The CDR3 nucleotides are TGTGCCAGCAGCCTCGGGACAGCCTCCTACAATGAGCAGTTCTTC.

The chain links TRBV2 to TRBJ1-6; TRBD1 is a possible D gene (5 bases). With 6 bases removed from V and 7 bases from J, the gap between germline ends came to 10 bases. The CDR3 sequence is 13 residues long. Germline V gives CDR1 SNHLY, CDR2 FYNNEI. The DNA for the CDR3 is TGTGCCAGCAGCCCACAGGAAAATTCACCCCTCCACTTT. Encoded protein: CASSPQENSPLHF.

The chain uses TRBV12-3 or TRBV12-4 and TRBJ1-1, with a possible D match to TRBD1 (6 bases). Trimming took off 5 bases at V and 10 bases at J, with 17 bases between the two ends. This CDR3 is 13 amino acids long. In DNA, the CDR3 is TGTGCCAGCAGTCCAAAAGGGCAGGGGCGAGCTTTCTTT. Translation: CASSPKGQGRAFF.

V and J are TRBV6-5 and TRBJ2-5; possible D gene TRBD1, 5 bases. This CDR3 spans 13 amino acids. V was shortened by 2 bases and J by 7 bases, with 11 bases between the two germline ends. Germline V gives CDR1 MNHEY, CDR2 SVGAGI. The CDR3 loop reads CASSYGALGTQYF. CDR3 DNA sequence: TGTGCCAGCAGTTACGGGGCCCTCGGGACCCAGTACTTC.

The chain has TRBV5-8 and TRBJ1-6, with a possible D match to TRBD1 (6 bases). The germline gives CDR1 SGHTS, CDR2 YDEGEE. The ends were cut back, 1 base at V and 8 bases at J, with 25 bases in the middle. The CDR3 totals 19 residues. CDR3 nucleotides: TGTGCCAGCAGCTTGTTCAGGGGTCCAGGTCAGACTGGAGATTCACCCCTCCACTTT. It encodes CASSLFRGPGQTGDSPLHF.

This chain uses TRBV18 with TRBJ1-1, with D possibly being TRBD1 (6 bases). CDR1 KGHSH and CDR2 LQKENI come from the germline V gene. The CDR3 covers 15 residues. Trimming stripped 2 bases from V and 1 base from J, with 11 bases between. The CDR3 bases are TGTGCCAGCTCACCATCGAGGACAGAGAACACTGAAGCTTTCTTT. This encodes CASSPSRTENTEAFF. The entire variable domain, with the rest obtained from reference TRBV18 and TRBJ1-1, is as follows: NAGVMQNPRHLVRRRGQEARLRCSPMKGHSHVYWYRQLPEEGLKFMVYLQKENIIDESGMPKERFSAEFPKEGPSILRIQQVVRGDSAAYFCASSPSRTENTEAFFGQGTRLTVV.

The CDR3 protein is CASSQYGASGGAPHTGELFF. DNA for the CDR3: TGTGCCAGCAGCCAATATGGGGCTAGCGGGGGCGCGCCGCACACCGGGGAGCTGTTTTTT. The chain has TRBV3-1 (or the pseudogene TRBV3-2) and TRBJ2-2, with 10 nucleotides matching TRBD2. Germline V gene sequence: CDR1 LGHDT, CDR2 YNNKEL (reference sequence). V was pared by 2 bases and J by 3 bases, with 15 bases of the junction left unmatched. CDR3 length: 20 amino acids.

The CDR3 loop reads CASRWDRAGKTQYF. The CDR3 DNA sequence: TGTGCCAGCAGGTGGGACAGGGCCGGTAAGACCCAGTACTTC. This chain links TRBV27 with TRBJ2-5; 9 positions match TRBD1. Germline assignment: CDR1 MNHEY and CDR2 SMNVEV (reference sequence). J gave up 6 bases and V 6 bases, and 8 bases lay outside the gene matches. This CDR3 comprises 14 residues.

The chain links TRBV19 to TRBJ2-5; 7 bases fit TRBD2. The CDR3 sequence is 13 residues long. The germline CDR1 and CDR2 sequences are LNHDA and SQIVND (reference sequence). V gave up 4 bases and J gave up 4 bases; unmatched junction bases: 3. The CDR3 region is CASSRGGGETQYF. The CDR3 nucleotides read TGTGCCAGTAGTAGGGGCGGGGGAGAGACCCAGTACTTC.

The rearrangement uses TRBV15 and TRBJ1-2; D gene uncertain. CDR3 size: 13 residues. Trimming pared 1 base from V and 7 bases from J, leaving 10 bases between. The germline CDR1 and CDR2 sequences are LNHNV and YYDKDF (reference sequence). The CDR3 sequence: CATSRGGGGGYTF. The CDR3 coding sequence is TGTGCCACCAGCAGAGGCGGTGGAGGTGGCTACACCTTC.

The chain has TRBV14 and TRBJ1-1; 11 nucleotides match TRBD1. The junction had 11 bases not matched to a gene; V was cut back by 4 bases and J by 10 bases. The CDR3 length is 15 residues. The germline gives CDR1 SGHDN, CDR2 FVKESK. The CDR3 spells CASSPFGTGGSRAFF. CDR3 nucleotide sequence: TGTGCCAGCAGCCCCTTTGGGACAGGGGGTTCGCGAGCTTTCTTT.